A single sample gave rise to the 7 T cell receptor beta chains below, sequenced in a study of blood T cell repertoires in COVID-19. Generated by immunoSEQ multiplex PCR, the TCRdb table keeps only in-frame clones and is missing some. The table records approximately 180,000 clones, 60% to 80% of them present only once. Sequenced material: PBMCs or T cells enriched from blood (not recorded which). The receptors stem from a woman aged 50 to 60 who had recovered from COVID-19.

The rearrangement joins TRBV12-3 or TRBV12-4 to TRBJ2-5; the D gene is possibly TRBD2 (6 bases). The CDR3 has 13 amino acids. Trimming cost V 8 bases and J 1 base, with 11 bases left between them. The CDR3 nucleotides are TGTGCCAGCGTTAGGGGAGGCCAAGAGACCCAGTACTTC. Amino acids: CASVRGGQETQYF.

The chain uses TRBV27 and TRBJ1-6; 8 positions match TRBD1. The germline V gene encodes CDR1 MNHEY and CDR2 SMNVEV (reference sequence). The CDR3 consists of 18 residues. The J segment lost 3 bases and the V segment lost 2 bases, leaving 9 bases of the junction unmatched. Here the CDR3 reads CASSLGQGKGDYNSPLHF. CDR3 sequence (DNA): TGTGCCAGCAGTTTAGGACAGGGTAAGGGGGACTATAATTCACCCCTCCACTTT.

This clone was counted a few times. This chain uses TRBV5-5 with TRBJ2-4; tentative D call: TRBD1 (5 bases). The germline gives CDR1 SGHKS, CDR2 YYEKEE (reference sequence). This CDR3 has 14 residues. Trimming left V 6 bases short and J 8 bases short, with 18 bases between. The CDR3 is CASTYAWGEDIQYF. CDR3 sequence (DNA): TGTGCCAGCACTTACGCCTGGGGCGAGGACATTCAGTACTTC.

This chain links TRBV19 with TRBJ2-1, with 11 bases identical to TRBD2. Germline CDR1 reads LNHDA; CDR2 reads SQIVND (reference sequence). The junction had 16 bases not matched to a gene; V was cut back by 4 bases and J by 8 bases. The CDR3 runs 18 residues. Here the CDR3 DNA reads TGTGCCAGTAGTACCCGAATTTTAGCGGGAGGGCCCAACGATGAGCAGTTCTTC. Its protein is CASSTRILAGGPNDEQFF.

The chain joins TRBV6-1 to TRBJ2-5; D remains unclear. CDR1 and CDR2 from the germline V gene are MNHNS and SASEGT. Trimming removed 3 bases from V and 0 bases from J, with 8 bases in between. The CDR3 is 14 amino acids. The CDR3 here is CASSESLDQETQYF. As DNA, the CDR3 is TGTGCCAGCAGTGAGTCCCTAGACCAAGAGACCCAGTACTTC.

The chain combines TRBV4-3 with TRBJ1-3; D not certain. Deletions cut 0 bases from V and 3 bases from J, with 9 bases between. Germline V CDR1 and CDR2: LGHNA, YSLEER. The CDR3 is 15 amino acids. The CDR3 here is CASSQDGGSGNTIYF. The CDR3 nucleotides read TGCGCCAGCAGCCAAGATGGAGGGAGTGGAAACACCATATATTTT.

This clone occurred once. This sequence joins TRBV12-3 or TRBV12-4 and TRBJ1-2, with TRBD1 matching over 7 bases. The CDR3 runs 13 residues. V dropped 6 bases and J dropped 7; count of bases not matched to a gene: 8. This CDR3 reads CASSYDRVSGYTF. As DNA, the CDR3 is TGTGCCAGCAGCTACGACAGGGTTAGTGGCTACACCTTC.